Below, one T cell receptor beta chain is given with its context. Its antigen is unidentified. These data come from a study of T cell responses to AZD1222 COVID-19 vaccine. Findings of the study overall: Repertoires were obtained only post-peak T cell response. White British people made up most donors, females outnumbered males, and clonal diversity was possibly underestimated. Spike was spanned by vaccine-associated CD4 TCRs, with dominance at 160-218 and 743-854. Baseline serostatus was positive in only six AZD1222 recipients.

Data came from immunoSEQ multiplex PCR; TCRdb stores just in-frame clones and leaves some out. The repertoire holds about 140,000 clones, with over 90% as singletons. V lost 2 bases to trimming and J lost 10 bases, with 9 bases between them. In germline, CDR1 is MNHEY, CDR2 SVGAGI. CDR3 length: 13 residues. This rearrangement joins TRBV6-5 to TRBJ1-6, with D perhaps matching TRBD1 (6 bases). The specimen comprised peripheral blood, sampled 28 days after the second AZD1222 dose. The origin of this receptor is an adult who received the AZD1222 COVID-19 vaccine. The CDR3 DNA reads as TGTGCCAGCAGTTACGGGACATTCTCACCCCTCCACTTT. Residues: CASSYGTFSPLHF.